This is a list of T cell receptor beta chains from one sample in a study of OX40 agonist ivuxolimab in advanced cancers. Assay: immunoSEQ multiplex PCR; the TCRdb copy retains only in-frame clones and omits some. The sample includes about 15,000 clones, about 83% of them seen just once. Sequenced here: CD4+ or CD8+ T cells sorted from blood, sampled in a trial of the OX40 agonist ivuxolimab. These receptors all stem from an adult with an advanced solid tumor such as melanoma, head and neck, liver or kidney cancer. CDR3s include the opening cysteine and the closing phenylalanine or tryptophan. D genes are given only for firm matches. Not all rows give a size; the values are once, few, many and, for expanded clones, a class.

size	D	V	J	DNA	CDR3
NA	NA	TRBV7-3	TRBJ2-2	TGTGCCAGCAGCGGGCTCGGGGAGCTGTTTTTT	CASSGLGELFF
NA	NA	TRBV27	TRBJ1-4	TGTGCCAGCAAGAACTCCCGGGGTTATAATGAAAAACTGTTTTTT	CASKNSRGYNEKLFF
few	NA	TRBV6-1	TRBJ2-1	TGTGCCAGCAGTGAAGCTTGGGGGCAGGGGACACGGGAGCAGTTCTTC	CASSEAWGQGTREQFF
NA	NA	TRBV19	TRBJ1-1	TGTGCCAGTTTTTACTCGTATGACTCCGCTGAAGCTTTCTTT	CASFYSYDSAEAFF
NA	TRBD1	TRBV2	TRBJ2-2	TGTGCCAGCACCCGACAGGGCGGGACCGGGGAGCTGTTTTTT	CASTRQGGTGELFF
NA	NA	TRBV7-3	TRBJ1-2	TGTGCCAGCAGTCGGGACGGGGAGGATGATGGCTACACCTTC	CASSRDGEDDGYTF
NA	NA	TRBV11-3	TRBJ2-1	TGTGCCAGCAGCTTAGATGGGTTAGGGACACACAATGAGCAGTTCTTC	CASSLDGLGTHNEQFF
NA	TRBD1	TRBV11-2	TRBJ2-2	TGTGCCAGCAGCTCGCGACAGGGGAACACCGGGGAGCTGTTTTTT	CASSSRQGNTGELFF
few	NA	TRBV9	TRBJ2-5	TGTGCCAGCAGCGTAGCCCGAGGGCGCGGAGAGACCCAGTACTTC	CASSVARGRGETQYF
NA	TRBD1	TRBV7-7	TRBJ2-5	TGTGCTAGCAGCTTAGCTGGGACAGGGGGCCAAGAGACCCAGTACTTC	CASSLAGTGGQETQYF
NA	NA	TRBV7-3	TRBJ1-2	TGTGCCAGCAGCCAAGGGCAGGTCTTAGCAGATGGCTACACCTTC	CASSQGQVLADGYTF
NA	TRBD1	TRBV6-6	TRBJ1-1	TGTGCCAGCAGCCCGACAGGGCGCACTGAAGCTTTCTTT	CASSPTGRTEAFF
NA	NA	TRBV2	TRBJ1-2	TGTGCCAGCTCGCCAGGGGCGGGGGGCTACACCTTC	CASSPGAGGYTF
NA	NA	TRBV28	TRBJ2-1	TGTGCCAGCAACGACGGACATGAGCAGTTCTTC	CASNDGHEQFF
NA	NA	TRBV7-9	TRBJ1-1	TGTGCCAGCAGCGCGCTCCCTCCGGCAACTGAAGCTTTCTTT	CASSALPPATEAFF
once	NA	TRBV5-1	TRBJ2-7	TGCGCCAGCAGCTTGGGGGATAGCTCCTACGAGCAGTACTTC	CASSLGDSSYEQYF
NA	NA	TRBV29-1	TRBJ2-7	TGCAGCGTTGGACGTCGGTCAAGCGAGCAGTACTTC	CSVGRRSSEQYF
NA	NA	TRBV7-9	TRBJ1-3	TGTGCCAGCAGCTTAGTTTCAGGGACTGGAAACACCATATATTTT	CASSLVSGTGNTIYF
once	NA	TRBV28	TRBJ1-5	TGTGCCAGCAGTCCCCTCACGGGCAATCAGCCCCAGCATTTT	CASSPLTGNQPQHF
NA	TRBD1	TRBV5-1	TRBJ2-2	TGCGCCAGCAGCGCAATACAGGGGAAGGCGAACACCGGGGAGCTGTTTTTT	CASSAIQGKANTGELFF
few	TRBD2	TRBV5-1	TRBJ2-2	TGCGCCAGCAGCTACGGCGGGGGGGCCTGGGGCACCGGGGAGCTGTTTTTT	CASSYGGGAWGTGELFF
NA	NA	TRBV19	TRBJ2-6	TGTGCCAGTAGTATTACCCAGTTGGGGGCCAACGTCCTGACTTTC	CASSITQLGANVLTF
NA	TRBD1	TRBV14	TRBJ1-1	TGTGCCAGCAGCCAAATCGACAGGGTCACTGAAGCTTTCTTT	CASSQIDRVTEAFF
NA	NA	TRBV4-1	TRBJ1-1	TGCGCCAGCAGCCAACGCACTGGGCGGAACACTGAAGCTTTCTTT	CASSQRTGRNTEAFF
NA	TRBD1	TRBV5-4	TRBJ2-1	TGTGCCAGCAGCTCTTTCGGGTTCGGGACAGGGCGCGTCGAGCAGTTCTTC	CASSSFGFGTGRVEQFF
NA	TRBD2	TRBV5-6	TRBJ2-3	TGTGCCAGCAGCTCGACTAGCTCAGATACGCAGTATTTT	CASSSTSSDTQYF
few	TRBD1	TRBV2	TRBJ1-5	TGTGCCAGCAGGTCCGGGACAGGGACGAGCAATCAGCCCCAGCATTTT	CASRSGTGTSNQPQHF
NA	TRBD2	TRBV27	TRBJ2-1	TGTGCCAGCAGTTCCTCTAGCGGGGGGGCCTATGAGCAGTTCTTC	CASSSSSGGAYEQFF
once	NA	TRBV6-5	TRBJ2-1	TGTGCCAGCAGTTACGCGGGGGCTAATGAGCAGTTCTTC	CASSYAGANEQFF
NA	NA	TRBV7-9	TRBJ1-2	TGTGCCAGCAGTCTCGAGAAATCCTATGGCTACACCTTC	CASSLEKSYGYTF
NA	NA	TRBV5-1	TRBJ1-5	TGCGCCAGCAGCTGGGAAGGGACATCGGCCCTTCGGCATAGCAATCAGCCCCAGCATTTT	CASSWEGTSALRHSNQPQHF
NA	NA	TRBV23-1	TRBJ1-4	TGCGCCAGCAGTCAACTTCCGGACGCCCCAACTAATGAAAAACTGTTTTTT	CASSQLPDAPTNEKLFF
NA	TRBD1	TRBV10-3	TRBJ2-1	TGTGCCATCAGTGGGACAGGGAAGAGGAATGAGCAGTTCTTC	CAISGTGKRNEQFF
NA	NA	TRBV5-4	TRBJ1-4	TGTGCCAGCAGCCCCGGGGGGGGAGCGGGCAATGAAAAACTGTTTTTT	CASSPGGGAGNEKLFF
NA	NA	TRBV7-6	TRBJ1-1	TGTGCCAGCAGCCCCCGACAGGATTTGGGGGCTTTCTTT	CASSPRQDLGAFF
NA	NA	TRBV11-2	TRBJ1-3	TGTGCCAGCAGCCCAAGCGTCGGGGGCGCGGGTGGAAACACCATATATTTT	CASSPSVGGAGGNTIYF
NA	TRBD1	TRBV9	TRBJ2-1	TGTGCCAGCAGCGTAGATTTGCGACAGGGAGTTAAGGGTTACAATGAGCAGTTCTTC	CASSVDLRQGVKGYNEQFF
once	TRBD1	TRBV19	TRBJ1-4	TGTGCCAGTAGTGCGATGACAGGGAGTAATGAAAAACTGTTTTTT	CASSAMTGSNEKLFF
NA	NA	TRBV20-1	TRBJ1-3	TGCAGTGTGAAACAAAACACCATATATTTT	CSVKQNTIYF
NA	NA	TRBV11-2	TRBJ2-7	TGTGCCAGCAGCATCTCCTACGAGCAGTACTTC	CASSISYEQYF
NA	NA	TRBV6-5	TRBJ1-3	TGTGCCAGCAGTTGGGCGAGGAGCTCTGGAAACACCATATATTTT	CASSWARSSGNTIYF
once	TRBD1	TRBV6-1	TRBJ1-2	TGTGCCAGCAGTCCGGACAGGGAAAAAACCTATGGCTACACCTTC	CASSPDREKTYGYTF
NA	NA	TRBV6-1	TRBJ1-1	TGTGCCAGCAGTATCGGGGGAGGTGAAGCTTTCTTT	CASSIGGGEAFF
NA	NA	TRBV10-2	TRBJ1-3	TGCGCCAGCAGTGTACCGCAGTTCTCTGGAAACACCATATATTTT	CASSVPQFSGNTIYF
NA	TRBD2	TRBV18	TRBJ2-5	TGTGCCAGCTCACCATCCCGCGGGGGATCGCAAGAGACCCAGTACTTC	CASSPSRGGSQETQYF
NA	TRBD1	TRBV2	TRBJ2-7	TGTGCCAGCAGTGACCCGAGACAGGGTTCAACCTACGAGCAGTACTTC	CASSDPRQGSTYEQYF
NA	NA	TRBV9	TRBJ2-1	TGTGCCAGCAGCGCCGGGACTCAGAACCTGTTTAACAATGAGCAGTTCTTC	CASSAGTQNLFNNEQFF
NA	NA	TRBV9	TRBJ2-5	TGTGCCAGCAGCGTAGGGGAGGAGACCCAGTACTTC	CASSVGEETQYF
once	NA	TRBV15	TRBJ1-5	TGTGCCACCAGCAGAGATTTCCAGGGAGGATATAGCAATCAGCCCCAGCATTTT	CATSRDFQGGYSNQPQHF
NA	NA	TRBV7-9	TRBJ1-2	TGTGCCAGCAGCTTACATGAGGGAAACTATGGCTACACCTTC	CASSLHEGNYGYTF
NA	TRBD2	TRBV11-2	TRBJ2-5	TGTGCCAGCAGCTTAGGTCTGGGACTAGCCCAAGAGACCCAGTACTTC	CASSLGLGLAQETQYF